The clone carrying this T cell receptor (beta chain) was detected many times. Its specificity is unknown. RNA transcripts yielded amplified TCR beta CDR3 regions. A first-round RT-PCR of the TCR CDR3 used the HTBI primer set. TCRdb independently ran MiXCR on the multiplex PCR reads; one entry per CDR3 protein. The top ten hold 17% of the sample, which has about 37,000 distinct CDR3 sequences, 40% to 65% seen once. Each diagnosis was grounded in clinical symptoms, serum thyroxine and TRAb, thyroid ultrasound, and orbital computed tomography. The sample belongs to a study of T cells in Graves' hyperthyroidism and ophthalmopathy. Overall study context: Peripheral blood was drawn at first diagnosis, prior to all treatment. Study outcomes and limitations: Researchers found most expanded thyroid clonotypes above 0.001 in blood as well. The model's output predicted ophthalmopathy at a median of roughly seven months prior to onset.

V was cut by 1 base and J by 3 bases, with 11 bases left in between. This CDR3 region has 15 residues. Germline assignment: CDR1 MNHEY and CDR2 SMNVEV (reference sequence). The chain carries TRBV27 and TRBJ2-3; D not resolved. Input material: blood. The origin of this receptor is a man aged 35-49 years with Graves' ophthalmopathy. The CDR3 sequence is CASSLLAAPTDTQYF. In DNA, the CDR3 is TGTGCCAGCAGTTTATTGGCGGCGCCGACAGATACGCAGTATTTT.